The rows below give T cell receptor beta chains drawn from one sample of a study of blood T cell repertoires in COVID-19. Here immunoSEQ multiplex PCR was the method, and the copy in TCRdb shows in-frame clones only, minus some. In the table there are around 260,000 clones, roughly 84% of which are singletons. The sample was peripheral blood. These receptors originate from a man aged 55 to 70 with acute or convalescent COVID-19. Both conserved end residues are part of each CDR3. The D gene is left open where the match is weak. The listing skips clone size in some rows; elsewhere it reads once, few, many or a size class.

clone_size | j_call | d_call | v_call | cdr3_nt | cdr3_aa
. | TRBJ1-2 | . | TRBV9 | TGTGCCAGCAGCCTTCTAGGGACTTCTAACTATGGCTACACCTTC | CASSLLGTSNYGYTF
. | TRBJ1-1 | . | TRBV29-1 | TGCAGCGTTGAACGGGAGAACACTGAAGCTTTCTTT | CSVERENTEAFF
few | TRBJ1-4 | . | TRBV28 | TGTGCCATCGCAGCCGGGGGGGGTGAAAAACTGTTTTTT | CAIAAGGGEKLFF
. | TRBJ2-7 | TRBD1 | TRBV18 | TGTGCCAGCTCAACGACAGGGGTCGAGCAGTACTTC | CASSTTGVEQYF
. | TRBJ2-2 | . | TRBV19 | TGTGCCAGTAGTATTGCCAGGGTTTATACCGGGGAGCTGTTTTTT | CASSIARVYTGELFF
. | TRBJ1-4 | TRBD1 | TRBV19 | TGTGCCAGTACAACGACAGGGGGATCGGGAAAACTGTTTTTT | CASTTTGGSGKLFF
few | TRBJ2-7 | TRBD1 | TRBV6-1 | TGTGCCAGCAGTGATCGCGTTGGACAGGGGTGGTACGAGCAGTACTTC | CASSDRVGQGWYEQYF
. | TRBJ2-1 | . | TRBV7-9 | TGTGCCAGCAGCTCCCCGGGCAGAGGCGGGAACTCCTACAATGAGCAGTTCTTC | CASSSPGRGGNSYNEQFF
. | TRBJ1-3 | . | TRBV4-2 | TGTGCCAGCAGCCAAGAGGAGTCTGGAAACACCATATATTTT | CASSQEESGNTIYF
few | TRBJ2-1 | . | TRBV11-3 | TGTGCCAGCAGCGCCCGTTGGGGCGGTAGGGACAATGAGCAGTTCTTC | CASSARWGGRDNEQFF
. | TRBJ2-7 | . | TRBV18 | TGTGCCAGCTCACCGACTAGCAGGGGCGAGCAGTACTTC | CASSPTSRGEQYF
. | TRBJ2-7 | . | TRBV7-9 | TGTGCCAGCAACGAATTAGCGGCACCCTACGAGCAGTACTTC | CASNELAAPYEQYF
. | TRBJ2-7 | TRBD2 | TRBV10-1 | TGCGCCAGCAGTCCCAGCGGGGCAACCTACGAGCAGTACTTC | CASSPSGATYEQYF
. | TRBJ1-5 | . | TRBV27 | TGTGCCAGCTCGCCAGGGGTCGGCAATCAGCCCCAGCATTTT | CASSPGVGNQPQHF
. | TRBJ2-5 | . | TRBV27 | TGTGCCAGCAGCACTCCGGGGTTTGGCCAGTACTTC | CASSTPGFGQYF
. | TRBJ1-1 | . | TRBV19 | TGTGCCAGTACCCCAGACAGGAACACTGAAGCTTTCTTT | CASTPDRNTEAFF
. | TRBJ2-3 | TRBD1 | TRBV7-9 | TGTGCCAGCAGCTTAAATACAGGGGCCGTGGCAGATACGCAGTATTTT | CASSLNTGAVADTQYF
once | TRBJ2-1 | TRBD1 | TRBV29-1 | TGCAGCGTTCGAGGGGGCGGTTACAATGAGCAGTTCTTC | CSVRGGGYNEQFF
. | TRBJ2-6 | TRBD1 | TRBV10-3 | TGTGCCATCAGTGCCGGGACAGGGTTGCGCGGGGCCAACGTCCTGACTTTC | CAISAGTGLRGANVLTF
. | TRBJ2-5 | . | TRBV18 | TGTGCCAGCTCACCACAGAGAGCAGGGGACCAAGAGACCCAGTACTTC | CASSPQRAGDQETQYF
. | TRBJ1-3 | . | TRBV3-1/TRBV3-2 | TGTGCCAGCAGCCCCTTCTCCCCATCGGTCGGCTCTGGAAACACCATATATTTT | CASSPFSPSVGSGNTIYF
few | TRBJ2-2 | TRBD2 | TRBV28 | TGTGCCAGTGGAAGCGGGAGATCGAACACCGGGGAGCTGTTTTTT | CASGSGRSNTGELFF
. | TRBJ2-7 | . | TRBV6-5 | TGTGCCAGCAGTCAGGGGTACGGCTACGAGCAGTACTTC | CASSQGYGYEQYF
. | TRBJ2-1 | . | TRBV21-1 | TGTGCCAGCAGGCCCCTTCAAAGAATCGGGACAGGGGGTCTTAATGAGCAGTTCTTC | CASRPLQRIGTGGLNEQFF
. | TRBJ2-1 | TRBD2 | TRBV19 | TGTGCCAGTAGTATACGGCGGGGGATCACCTACAATGAGCAGTTCTTC | CASSIRRGITYNEQFF
. | TRBJ2-7 | . | TRBV6-5 | TGTGCCAGCAGTTACTCGACAGACCCTTACTACGAGCAGTACTTC | CASSYSTDPYYEQYF
. | TRBJ2-4 | . | TRBV29-1 | TGCAGCGTTGAAAAACTAGTCGGAGCCAAAAACATTCAGTACTTC | CSVEKLVGAKNIQYF
. | TRBJ2-1 | TRBD2 | TRBV24-1 | TGTGCCACCAGTGATTCCGGGGGGGGAACATACAATGAGCAGTTCTTC | CATSDSGGGTYNEQFF
. | TRBJ2-7 | TRBD1 | TRBV7-9 | TGTGCCAGCAGCGACCGGGACAGGGGGCCCTACGAGCAGTACTTC | CASSDRDRGPYEQYF
. | TRBJ2-7 | . | TRBV4-1 | TGCGCCAGCAGCTCTCGTCGCGGGGACCACTACGAGCAGTACTTC | CASSSRRGDHYEQYF
. | TRBJ1-5 | . | TRBV19 | TGTGCCAGTAGTATGTCAGGGGTCAAGCAGCCCCAGCATTTT | CASSMSGVKQPQHF
. | TRBJ2-7 | TRBD2 | TRBV18 | TGTGCCAGCTCTAGGCGGGGGGCAGGAACCTACGAGCAGTACTTC | CASSRRGAGTYEQYF
. | TRBJ2-7 | TRBD2 | TRBV7-9 | TGTGCCAGCAGCTCCTCCAGGAGTACTAGCGGGGGGAGCTCCTACGAGCAGTACTTC | CASSSSRSTSGGSSYEQYF
few | TRBJ2-1 | . | TRBV4-2 | TGTGCCAGCAGCCAAGGTAGTGGGGGAGGCTACAATGAGCAGTTCTTC | CASSQGSGGGYNEQFF
. | TRBJ2-3 | . | TRBV3-1/TRBV3-2 | TGTGCCAGCAGCCATCCCTCCAGGGCTACAGATACGCAGTATTTT | CASSHPSRATDTQYF
. | TRBJ1-1 | . | TRBV7-2 | TGTGCCAGCAGCTTCACGGTTTTGAACACTGAAGCTTTCTTT | CASSFTVLNTEAFF
. | TRBJ1-3 | . | TRBV4-1 | TGCGCCAGCAGCCTCCGGGACTCTGGAAACACCATATATTTT | CASSLRDSGNTIYF
. | TRBJ1-1 | . | TRBV13 | TGTGCCAGCAGGAGGGGACTCATGAACACTGAAGCTTTCTTT | CASRRGLMNTEAFF
. | TRBJ2-7 | . | TRBV6-2/TRBV6-3 | TGTGCCAGCAGTTACCACGATGCCCTTGACTTGACAGCAAAAGGCTACGAGCAGTACTTC | CASSYHDALDLTAKGYEQYF
. | TRBJ2-5 | TRBD2 | TRBV3-1/TRBV3-2 | TGTGCCAGCAGCCTCAAGAGCGGGGGAGAGACCCAGTACTTC | CASSLKSGGETQYF
. | TRBJ1-5 | . | TRBV11-3 | TGTGCCAGCAGCCCAGATCAGCCCCAGCATTTT | CASSPDQPQHF